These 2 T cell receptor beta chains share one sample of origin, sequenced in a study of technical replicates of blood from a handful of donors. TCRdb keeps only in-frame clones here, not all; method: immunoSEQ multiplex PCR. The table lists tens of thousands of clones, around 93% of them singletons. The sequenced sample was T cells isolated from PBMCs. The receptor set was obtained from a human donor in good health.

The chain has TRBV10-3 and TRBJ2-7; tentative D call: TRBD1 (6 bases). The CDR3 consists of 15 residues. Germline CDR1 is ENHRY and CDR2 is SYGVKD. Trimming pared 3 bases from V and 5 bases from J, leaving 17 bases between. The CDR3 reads CAISDPGVGKNEQYF. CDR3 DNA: TGTGCCATCAGTGACCCAGGGGTCGGGAAGAACGAGCAGTACTTC.

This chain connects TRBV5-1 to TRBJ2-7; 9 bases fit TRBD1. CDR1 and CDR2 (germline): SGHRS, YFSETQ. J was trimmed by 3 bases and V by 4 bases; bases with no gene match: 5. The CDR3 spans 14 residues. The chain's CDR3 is CASSVGDRVYEQYF. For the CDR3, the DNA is TGCGCCAGCAGCGTGGGGGACAGGGTCTACGAGCAGTACTTC. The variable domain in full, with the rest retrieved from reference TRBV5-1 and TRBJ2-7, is KAGVTQTPRYLIKTRGQQVTLSCSPISGHRSVSWYQQTPGQGLQFLFEYFSETQRNKGNFPGRFSGRQFSNSRSEMNVSTLELGDSALYLCASSVGDRVYEQYFGPGTRLTVT.